The subject of this entry is one T cell receptor beta chain. Its antigen is unidentified. The germline CDR1 and CDR2 sequences are SNHLY and FYNNEI. This CDR3 is 14 amino acids long. V was clipped by 5 bases and J by 5 bases, with 15 bases between them. Before being chosen for sequencing, patients had shown CD8+CD57+ cell expansion by flow cytometry. With no exception, the patients had severe acquired aplastic anemia. The data were taken from a study of CD8+CD57+ T cells in acquired aplastic anemia. On the study more broadly: Quantities of DNA derived from sorted CD4+ and CD8+ cells averaged approximately 3 ug. General observations from the study: A significant difference in CD8+ Simpson's diversity between patients and controls was not found. Common to patients and controls were twenty-nine CD8+ CDR3 sequences.

CDR3 and TCR beta VDJ profiling relied on genomic DNA as the template. TCRdb re-called the reads with MiXCR, one entry per CDR3 protein. The sample carries under 200,000 distinct CDR3 sequences, around 52% recorded once. Sequenced sample: sorted CD4+, CD8+, or CD8+CD57+ T cells (not recorded which) from PBMCs. V gene TRBV2 combines with J gene TRBJ2-5; weak D call: TRBD1 (6 bases). The TCR originated in a human donor with aplastic anemia. CDR3 nucleotides: TGTGCCAGCAGTTACCGGACAGCATCGGAGACCCAGTACTTC. Encoded protein: CASSYRTASETQYF.